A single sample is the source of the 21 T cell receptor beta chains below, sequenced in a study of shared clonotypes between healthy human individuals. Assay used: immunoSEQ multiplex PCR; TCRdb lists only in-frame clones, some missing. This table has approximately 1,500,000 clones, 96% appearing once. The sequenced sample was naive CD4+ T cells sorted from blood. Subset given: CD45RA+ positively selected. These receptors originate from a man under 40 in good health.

The CDR3 DNA is TGTGCCAGCAGACTCAGCGGGAACACCGGGGAGCTGTTTTTT. This encodes CASRLSGNTGELFF. The chain recombines TRBV28 with TRBJ2-2, with a weak D call TRBD2 (5 bases). V shed 6 bases and J shed 1 base, with 9 bases lying between them. The germline gives CDR1 MDHEN, CDR2 SYDVKM. The CDR3 length is 14 residues.

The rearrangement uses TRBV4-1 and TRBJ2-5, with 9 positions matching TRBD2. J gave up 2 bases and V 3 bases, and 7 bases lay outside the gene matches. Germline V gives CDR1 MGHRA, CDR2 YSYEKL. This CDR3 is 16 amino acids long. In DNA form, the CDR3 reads TGCGCCAGCAGCCAGGTTAGCGGGAGAAGTCAAGAGACCCAGTACTTC. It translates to CASSQVSGRSQETQYF.

Here the CDR3 reads CASSDSPGVRETQYF. CDR3 nucleotide sequence: TGTGCCAGCAGTGACTCACCGGGGGTGAGAGAGACCCAGTACTTC. This chain joins TRBV6-4 and TRBJ2-5, with D possibly matching TRBD2 (6 bases). V lost 0 bases and J lost 4, with 12 bases in between. This CDR3 is built from 15 residues. Germline CDR1 reads MRHNA; CDR2 reads SNTAGT.

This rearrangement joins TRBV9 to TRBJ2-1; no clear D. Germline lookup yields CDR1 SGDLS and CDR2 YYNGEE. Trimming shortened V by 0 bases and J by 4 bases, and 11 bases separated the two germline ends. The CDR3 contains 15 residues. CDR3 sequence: CASSVASHLYNEQFF. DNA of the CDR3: TGTGCCAGCAGCGTAGCCTCCCACTTGTACAATGAGCAGTTCTTC.

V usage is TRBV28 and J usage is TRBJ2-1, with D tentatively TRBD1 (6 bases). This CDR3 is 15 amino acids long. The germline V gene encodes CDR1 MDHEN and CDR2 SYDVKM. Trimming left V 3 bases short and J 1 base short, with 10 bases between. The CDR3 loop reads CASSLGARSYNEQFF. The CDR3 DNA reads TGTGCCAGCAGTTTGGGGGCTAGATCCTACAATGAGCAGTTCTTC.

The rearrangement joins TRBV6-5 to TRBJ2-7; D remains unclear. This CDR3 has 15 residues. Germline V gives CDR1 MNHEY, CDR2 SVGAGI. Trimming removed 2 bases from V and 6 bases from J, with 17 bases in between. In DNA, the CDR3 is TGTGCCAGCAGTTACAGGTTGCTGGGCTGGGGCGAGCAGTACTTC. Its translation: CASSYRLLGWGEQYF.

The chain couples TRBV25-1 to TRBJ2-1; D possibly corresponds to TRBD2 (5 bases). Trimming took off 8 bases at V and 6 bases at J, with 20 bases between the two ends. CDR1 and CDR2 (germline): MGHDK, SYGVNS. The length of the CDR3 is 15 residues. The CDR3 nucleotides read TGTGCCAGCGACCCCCTGGCCCGAGAGGGCAATGAGCAGTTCTTC. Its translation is CASDPLAREGNEQFF.

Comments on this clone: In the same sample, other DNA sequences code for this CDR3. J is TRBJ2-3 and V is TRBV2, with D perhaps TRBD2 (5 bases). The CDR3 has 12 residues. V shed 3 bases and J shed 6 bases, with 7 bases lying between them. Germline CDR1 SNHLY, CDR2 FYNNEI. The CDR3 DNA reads TGTGCCAGCAGTGAGAGGGTGGATACGCAGTATTTT. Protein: CASSERVDTQYF. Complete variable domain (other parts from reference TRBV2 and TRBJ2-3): EPEVTQTPSHQVTQMGQEVILRCVPISNHLYFYWYRQILGQKVEFLVSFYNNEISEKSEIFDDQFSVERPDGSNFTLKIRSTKLEDSAMYFCASSERVDTQYFGPGTRLTVL.

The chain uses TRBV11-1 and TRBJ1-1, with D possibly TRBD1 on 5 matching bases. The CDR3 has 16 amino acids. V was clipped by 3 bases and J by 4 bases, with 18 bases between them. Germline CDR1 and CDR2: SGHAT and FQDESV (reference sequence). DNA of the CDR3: TGTGCCAGCAGCTTTGGGTCCGCTGGGGGTTTCACTGAAGCTTTCTTT. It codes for CASSFGSAGGFTEAFF.

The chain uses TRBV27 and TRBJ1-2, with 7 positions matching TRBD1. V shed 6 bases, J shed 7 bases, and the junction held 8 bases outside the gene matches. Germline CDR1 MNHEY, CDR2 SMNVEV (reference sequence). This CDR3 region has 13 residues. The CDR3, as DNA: TGTGCCAGCAGACCAACAGGGGAGGGTGGCTACACCTTC. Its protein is CASRPTGEGGYTF.

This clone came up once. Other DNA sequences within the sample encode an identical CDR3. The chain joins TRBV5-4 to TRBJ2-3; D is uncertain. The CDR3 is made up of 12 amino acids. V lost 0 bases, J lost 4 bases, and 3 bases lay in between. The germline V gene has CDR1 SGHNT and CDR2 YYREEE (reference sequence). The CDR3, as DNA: TGTGCCAGCAGCTTGGTCGCAGATACGCAGTATTTT. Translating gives CASSLVADTQYF.

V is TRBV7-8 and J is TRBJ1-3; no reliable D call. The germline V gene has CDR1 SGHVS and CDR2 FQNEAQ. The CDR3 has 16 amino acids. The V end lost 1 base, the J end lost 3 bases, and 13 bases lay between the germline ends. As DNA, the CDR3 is TGTGCCAGCAGCTTAGGGACTCCGGCTAGTGGAAACACCATATATTTT. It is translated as CASSLGTPASGNTIYF.

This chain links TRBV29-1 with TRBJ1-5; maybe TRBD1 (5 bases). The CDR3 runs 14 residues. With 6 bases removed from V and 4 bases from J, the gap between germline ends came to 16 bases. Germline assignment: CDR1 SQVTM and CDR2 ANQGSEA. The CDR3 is CSVSERGANQPQHF. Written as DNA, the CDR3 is TGCAGCGTCTCCGAGAGGGGAGCAAATCAGCCCCAGCATTTT. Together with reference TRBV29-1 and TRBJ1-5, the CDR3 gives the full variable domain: SAVISQKPSRDICQRGTSLTIQCQVDSQVTMMFWYRQQPGQSLTLIATANQGSEATYESGFVIDKFPISRPNLTFSTLTVSNMSPEDSSIYLCSVSERGANQPQHFGDGTRLSIL.

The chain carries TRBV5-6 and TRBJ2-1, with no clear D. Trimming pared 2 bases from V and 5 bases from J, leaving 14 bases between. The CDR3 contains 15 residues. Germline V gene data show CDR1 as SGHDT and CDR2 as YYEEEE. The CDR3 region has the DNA TGTGCCAGCAGCTTATTGAGACAAGGAAACAATGAGCAGTTCTTC. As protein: CASSLLRQGNNEQFF.

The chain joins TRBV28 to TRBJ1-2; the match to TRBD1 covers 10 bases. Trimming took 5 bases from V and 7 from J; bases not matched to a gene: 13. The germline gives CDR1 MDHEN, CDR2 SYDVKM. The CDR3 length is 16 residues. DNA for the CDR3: TGTGCCAGCAGTCCCTTGGGGCGGGGGGACAGGGGTGGCTACACCTTC. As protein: CASSPLGRGDRGGYTF.

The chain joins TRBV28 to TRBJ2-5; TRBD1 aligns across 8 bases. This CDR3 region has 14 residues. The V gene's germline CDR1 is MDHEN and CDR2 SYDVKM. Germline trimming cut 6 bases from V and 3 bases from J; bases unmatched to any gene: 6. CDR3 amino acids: CASSWDRYKETQYF. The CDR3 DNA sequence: TGTGCCAGCAGCTGGGACAGGTACAAAGAGACCCAGTACTTC.

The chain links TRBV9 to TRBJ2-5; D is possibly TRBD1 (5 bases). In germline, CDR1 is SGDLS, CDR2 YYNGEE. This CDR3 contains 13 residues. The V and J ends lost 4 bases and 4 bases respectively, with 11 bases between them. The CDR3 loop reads CASSRGPRETQYF. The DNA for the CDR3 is TGTGCCAGCAGCAGGGGTCCTCGAGAGACCCAGTACTTC. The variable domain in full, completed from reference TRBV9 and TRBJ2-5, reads DSGVTQTPKHLITATGQRVTLRCSPRSGDLSVYWYQQSLDQGLQFLIQYYNGEERAKGNILERFSAQQFPDLHSELNLSSLELGDSALYFCASSRGPRETQYFGPGTRLLVL.

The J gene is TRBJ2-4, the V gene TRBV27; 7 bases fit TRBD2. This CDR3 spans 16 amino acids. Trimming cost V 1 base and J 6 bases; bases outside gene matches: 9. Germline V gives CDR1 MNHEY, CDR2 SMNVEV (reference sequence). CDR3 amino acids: CASSLYREAGINIQYF. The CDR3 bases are TGTGCCAGCAGTTTATACCGGGAAGCGGGAATAAACATTCAGTACTTC.

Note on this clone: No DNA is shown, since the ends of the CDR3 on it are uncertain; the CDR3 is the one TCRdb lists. The CDR3 loop is CASSRLRARESNEKLFF. The chain has TRBV5-5 and TRBJ1-4; the D call of TRBD1 is as the table states it, not checked on the DNA. The CDR3 has 17 residues if both end residues are counted. Germline V gene lookup returns CDR1 SGHKS and CDR2 YYEKEE (reference sequence).

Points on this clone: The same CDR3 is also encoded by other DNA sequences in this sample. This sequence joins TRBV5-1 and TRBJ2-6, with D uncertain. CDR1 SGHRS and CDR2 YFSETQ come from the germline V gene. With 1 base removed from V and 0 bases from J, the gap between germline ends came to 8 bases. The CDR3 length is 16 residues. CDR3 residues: CASSLTRSSGANVLTF. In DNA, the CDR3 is TGCGCCAGCAGCTTGACACGGAGCTCTGGGGCCAACGTCCTGACTTTC.

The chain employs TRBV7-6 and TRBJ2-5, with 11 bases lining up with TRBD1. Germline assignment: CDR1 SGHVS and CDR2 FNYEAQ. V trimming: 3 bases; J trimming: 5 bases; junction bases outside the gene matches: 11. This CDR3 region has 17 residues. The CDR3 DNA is TGTGCCAGCAGCTTTACCGGGACAGGGGGGATTGGGGAGACCCAGTACTTC. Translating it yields CASSFTGTGGIGETQYF.